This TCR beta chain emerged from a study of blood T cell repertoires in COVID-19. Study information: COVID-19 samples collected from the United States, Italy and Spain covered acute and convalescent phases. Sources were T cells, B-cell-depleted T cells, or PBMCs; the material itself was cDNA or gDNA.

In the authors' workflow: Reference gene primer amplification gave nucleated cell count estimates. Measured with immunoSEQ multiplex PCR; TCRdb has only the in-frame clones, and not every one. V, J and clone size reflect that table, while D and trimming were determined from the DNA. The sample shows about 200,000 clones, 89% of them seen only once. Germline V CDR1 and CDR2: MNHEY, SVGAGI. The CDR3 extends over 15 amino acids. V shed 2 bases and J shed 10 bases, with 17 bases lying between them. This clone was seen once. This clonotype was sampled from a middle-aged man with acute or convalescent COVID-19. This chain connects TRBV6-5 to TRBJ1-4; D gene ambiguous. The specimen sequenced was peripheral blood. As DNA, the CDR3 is TGTGCCAGCAGTTACACGTCCAGGCCTTTTGGAAAACTGTTTTTT. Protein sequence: CASSYTSRPFGKLFF.